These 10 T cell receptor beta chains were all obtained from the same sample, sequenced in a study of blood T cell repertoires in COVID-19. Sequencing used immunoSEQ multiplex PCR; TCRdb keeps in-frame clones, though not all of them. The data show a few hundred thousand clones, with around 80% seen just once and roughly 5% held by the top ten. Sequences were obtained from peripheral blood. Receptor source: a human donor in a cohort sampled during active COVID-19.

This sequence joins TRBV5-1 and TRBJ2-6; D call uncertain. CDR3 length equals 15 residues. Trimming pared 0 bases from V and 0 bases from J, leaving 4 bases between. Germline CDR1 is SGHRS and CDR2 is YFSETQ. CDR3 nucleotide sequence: TGCGCCAGCAGCTTGGACGGCTCTGGGGCCAACGTCCTGACTTTC. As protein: CASSLDGSGANVLTF.

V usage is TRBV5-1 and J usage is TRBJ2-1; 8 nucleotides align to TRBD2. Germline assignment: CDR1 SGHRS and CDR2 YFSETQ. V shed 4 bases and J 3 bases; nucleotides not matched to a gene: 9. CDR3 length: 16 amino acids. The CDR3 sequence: CASSVSLAGIYNEQFF. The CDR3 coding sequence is TGCGCCAGCAGCGTATCTTTAGCGGGGATCTACAATGAGCAGTTCTTC.

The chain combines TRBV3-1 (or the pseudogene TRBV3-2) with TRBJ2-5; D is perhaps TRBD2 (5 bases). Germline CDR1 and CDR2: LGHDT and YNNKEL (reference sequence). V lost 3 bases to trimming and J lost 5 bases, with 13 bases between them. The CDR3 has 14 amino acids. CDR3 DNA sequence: TGTGCCAGCAGCCACAGGACTGTTCGGGAGACCCAGTACTTC. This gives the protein CASSHRTVRETQYF.

The CDR3 sequence: CASSLREPYEQYF. The CDR3 region has the DNA TGTGCCAGCAGTTTGAGGGAACCCTACGAGCAGTACTTC. This sequence joins TRBV6-2 or TRBV6-3 and TRBJ2-7; D perhaps matches TRBD2 (5 bases). Germline CDR1 and CDR2: MNHEY and SVGEGT. The length of the CDR3 is 13 residues. The ends were cut back, 4 bases at V and 2 bases at J, with 9 bases in the middle.

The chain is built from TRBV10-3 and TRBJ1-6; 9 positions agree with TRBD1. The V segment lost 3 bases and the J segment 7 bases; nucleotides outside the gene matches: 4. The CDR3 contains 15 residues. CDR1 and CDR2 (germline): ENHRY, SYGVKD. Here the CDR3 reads CAISDRTGDNSPLHF. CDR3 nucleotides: TGTGCCATCAGTGACCGGACAGGGGACAATTCACCCCTCCACTTT.

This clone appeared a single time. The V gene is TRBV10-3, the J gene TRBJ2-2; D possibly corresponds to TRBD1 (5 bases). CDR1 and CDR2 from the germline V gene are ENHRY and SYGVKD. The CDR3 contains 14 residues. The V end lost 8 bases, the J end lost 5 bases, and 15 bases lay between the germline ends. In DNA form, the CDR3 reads TGTGCCATCGATCTGACAGACGGAACCGGGGAGCTGTTTTTT. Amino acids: CAIDLTDGTGELFF.

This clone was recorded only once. DNA for the CDR3: TGTGCCACCAGTGGGGCGGGAAGTGACTACGAGCAGTACTTC. Amino acids: CATSGAGSDYEQYF. V gene TRBV24-1 combines with J gene TRBJ2-7; the D gene is possibly TRBD2 (6 bases). Germline assignment: CDR1 KGHDR and CDR2 SFDVKD. CDR3 length equals 14 residues. V was trimmed by 5 bases and J by 3 bases, leaving 13 bases between them.

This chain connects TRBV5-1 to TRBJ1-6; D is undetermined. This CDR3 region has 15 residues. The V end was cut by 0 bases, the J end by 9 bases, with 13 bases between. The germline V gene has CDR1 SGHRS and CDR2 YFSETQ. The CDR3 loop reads CASSLAGRRRSPLHF. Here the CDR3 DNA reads TGCGCCAGCAGCTTGGCGGGTCGCCGGCGTTCACCCCTCCACTTT.

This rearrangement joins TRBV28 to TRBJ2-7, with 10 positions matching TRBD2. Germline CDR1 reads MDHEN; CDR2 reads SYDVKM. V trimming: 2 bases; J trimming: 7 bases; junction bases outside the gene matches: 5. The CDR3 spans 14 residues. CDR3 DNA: TGTGCCAGCAGTTTACTAGCGGGAGTGAGAGAGCAGTACTTC. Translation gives CASSLLAGVREQYF.

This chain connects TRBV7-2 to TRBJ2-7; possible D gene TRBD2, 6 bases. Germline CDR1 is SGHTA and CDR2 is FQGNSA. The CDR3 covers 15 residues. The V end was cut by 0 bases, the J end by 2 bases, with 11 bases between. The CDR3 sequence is CASSLAYSGTYEQYF. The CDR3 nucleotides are TGTGCCAGCAGCTTAGCCTATAGCGGAACCTACGAGCAGTACTTC.